The rows below give T cell receptor beta chains drawn from one sample of a study of untreated major depressive disorder. Sequenced by immunoSEQ multiplex PCR; TCRdb stores in-frame clones only, minus some. The sample lists 20,000 or so clones, over 65% seen once, with approximately 0.82% in the top ten. Sequenced: CD4+ T cells from PBMCs. These receptors came from a woman aged 25 to 39 in good health. Both conserved end residues are part of each CDR3. Each record gives: CDR3 protein, V gene, clone size, J gene. Clone sizes are given selectively: once, few, many, or a class where the clone is expanded.

CASRRAGGPNEQYF TRBV6-5 NA TRBJ2-7
CASSPDGANYGYTF TRBV9 NA TRBJ1-2
CASSLQNYGYTF TRBV5-6 few TRBJ1-2
CASSLDKLSYEQYF TRBV11-2 few TRBJ2-7
CASSSGQGLGTDF TRBV2 NA TRBJ2-7
CASSLSSHTGGTDTQYF TRBV7-3 few TRBJ2-3
CASSRQGAGNTEAFF TRBV6-6 NA TRBJ1-1
CASSKQTQGNTGYTF TRBV7-2 NA TRBJ1-2
CASSAGTSGSPGELFF TRBV9 NA TRBJ2-2
CAWEKQRVGELFF TRBV30 NA TRBJ2-2
CASSITTGLEQFF TRBV19 NA TRBJ2-1
CASRMDGSSYEQYF TRBV5-1 NA TRBJ2-7
CAWSVRGVGTDTQYF TRBV30 NA TRBJ2-3
CASSPKWRNYEQYF TRBV11-2 NA TRBJ2-7
CASSPTGAQPQHF TRBV18 NA TRBJ1-5
CASSLRTSTETQYF TRBV7-8 NA TRBJ2-5
CASSVAGDPGELFF TRBV9 few TRBJ2-2
CASSPRGEPYYGYTF TRBV4-3 NA TRBJ1-2
CASSQDLKGRIYEQYF TRBV4-3 once TRBJ2-7
CASSSGLAGEAVNEQFF TRBV5-6 once TRBJ2-1
CASSPKETQYF TRBV7-9 NA TRBJ2-5
CASRRGSTDTQYF TRBV28 few TRBJ2-3
CASGLPQAWRSNQPQHF TRBV12-5 NA TRBJ1-5
CASSQDQGDRGSNQPQHF TRBV4-3 NA TRBJ1-5
CASSVVAASTDTQYF TRBV9 NA TRBJ2-3
CASTRSQNTEAFF TRBV4-3 medium-sized TRBJ1-1
CASSFPGADTQYF TRBV7-3 NA TRBJ2-3
CASGQGMNTEAFF TRBV6-1 once TRBJ1-1
CASSLTRGGNEQFF TRBV7-3 NA TRBJ2-1
CASSLQQGFTSPLHF TRBV27 NA TRBJ1-6
CASSINNYGYTF TRBV19 NA TRBJ1-2
CASSLLAGGGETQYF TRBV5-4 NA TRBJ2-5
CASSLDRYSGTEPAEQYF TRBV7-8 NA TRBJ2-7
CASSLEGGLREKLFF TRBV5-4 NA TRBJ1-4
CASNPLGGGNQPQHF TRBV28 NA TRBJ1-5
CASSLGSSYEQYF TRBV6-1 once TRBJ2-7
CASSFEGVYSPLHF TRBV28 NA TRBJ1-6